This section outlines one T cell receptor beta chain sequence together with its context. Its antigen is not yet known. Base qualities are missing; no much larger clone stands one base away. Genomic DNA was extracted from sorted cells with the QIAGEN DNeasy Blood and Tissue Kit for TCRbeta CDR3 sequencing. Through immunoSEQ, high-throughput TCRbeta CDR3 sequencing was done commercially, including PCR amplification with internal controls and bias correction. For the original study's pipeline: Unique productive TCRbeta sequences were defined by CDR3 nucleotide sequence where primers matched, and otherwise by CDR3 amino acid sequence together with Vbeta and Jbeta genes. As a correction for sorting error, sequences shared between sorted populations at a frequency ratio of 2:1 or less were discarded, and the remaining shared sequences were assigned to the higher population. Donor-reactive sequences were defined as at least 5-fold expanded in CFSE-low cells versus unstimulated cells, with frequency of at least 0.01% in CFSE-low cells. Repertoire divergence was quantified by Jensen-Shannon divergence calculated from the top 100 TCRbeta sequences ranked by frequency. For samples with multiple sequencing runs, sorting error was corrected in each run separately before the runs were combined. TCRdb retrieved this table from immuneACCESS and kept in-frame rearrangements only. Not all clones are present; in checked studies, unresolved V genes account for under half, and no reason is known for the remainder. The V and J calls and clone size were taken over from that table, and D and trimming were inferred from the DNA. The sample has roughly 250,000 clones on record, 80% to 85% of them singletons. The ten largest clonotypes hold approximately 0.69% of the sample.

The sample belongs to a study of Tregs in tolerant kidney transplant recipients (dated by TCRdb to the late 2010s). Concerning the study at large: TCRbeta sequencing was used in the study to identify donor-specific regulatory T cells before combined kidney and bone marrow transplantation, and the identified cells were then tracked after transplant. TCRbeta repertoire sequencing was used in 3 healthy controls to compare several ways of expanding Tregs specific for an allogeneic donor. On the study overall, not on this receptor specifically: Because only a small number of patients were included, the study had limitations, and the results will need to be validated in larger populations as well as under other immunosuppression protocols. Biological reproducibility was not directly assessed, although technical replication error appeared to be minimal. The most biologically relevant and donor-specific TCRbeta repertoire appeared to be identified by expanding Tregs with activated donor B cells.

Unstimulated Tregs (CD4+CD25+CD127-), CD4+ non-Tregs (CD4+CD25-), CD4 and CD8 cells were FACS-sorted from thawed PBMCs. Blood from healthy controls was obtained either from healthy volunteers or as purchased buffy coats. Healthy control blood was processed to PBMCs with a Ficoll density gradient and then cryopreserved, whereas patient PBMCs were collected both before and after transplant. The CDR3 holds 15 amino acids from the cysteine to the phenylalanine. CDR3 DNA is the only sequence kept; it has 45 bases, read in frame from the first base. The germline V gene sets CDR1 to MGHRA and CDR2 to YSYEKL. After removal of 0 bases from V and 5 bases from J, the junction retains 3 bases not matched to a gene.

This TCR was sampled from a human donor in good health. Material: CD4+ T cells from blood. The chain uses TRBV4-1 and TRBJ2-5; TRBD2 agrees with 10 junctional bases. The DNA reads TGCGCCAGCAGCCAAGAGGGGACTAGCGTTGAGACCCAGTACTTC. It translates as CASSQEGTSVETQYF.